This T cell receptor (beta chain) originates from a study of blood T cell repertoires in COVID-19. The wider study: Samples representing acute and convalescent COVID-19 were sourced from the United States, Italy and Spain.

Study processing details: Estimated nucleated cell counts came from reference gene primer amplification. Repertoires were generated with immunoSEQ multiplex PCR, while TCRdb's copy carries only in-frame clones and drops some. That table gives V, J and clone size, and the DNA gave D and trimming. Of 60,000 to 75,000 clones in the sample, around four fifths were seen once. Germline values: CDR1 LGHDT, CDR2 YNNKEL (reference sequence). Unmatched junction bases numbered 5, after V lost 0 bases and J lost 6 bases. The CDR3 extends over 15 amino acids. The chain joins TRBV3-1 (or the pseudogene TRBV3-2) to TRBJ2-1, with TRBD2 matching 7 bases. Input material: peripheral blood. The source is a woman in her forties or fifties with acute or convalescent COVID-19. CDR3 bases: TGTGCCAGCAGCCAAGACACACTAGCGTTCAATGAGCAGTTCTTC. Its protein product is CASSQDTLAFNEQFF.